This T cell receptor (beta chain) appears in the sequencing data of a study of blood T cell repertoires in COVID-19. At the level of the study: The United States, Italy and Spain supplied acute and convalescent COVID-19 samples. From T cells, B-cell-depleted T cells, or PBMCs came the material, which was cDNA or gDNA.

Methods used by the authors: Quantification of nucleated cells was approximated via reference gene primer amplification. Produced via immunoSEQ multiplex PCR; TCRdb's table is partial and in-frame only. Clone size and the V and J calls come from that table; the DNA yielded D and trimming. The profile shows roughly 80,000 clones, around 80% of them singletons. The CDR3 has 15 amino acids. Germline-derived CDR1 and CDR2 are LNHNV and YYDKDF (reference sequence). With 5 bases clipped from V and 6 bases from J, the junction kept 11 bases outside the gene matches. This TCR derives from a man aged 50 to 59 with acute or convalescent COVID-19. V usage is TRBV15 and J usage is TRBJ2-7; 9 nucleotides match TRBD1. Sequencing was done on a sample of peripheral blood. In nucleotides, the CDR3 is TGTGCCACCAGCGGGAAGGGACAGGGATATCCCGAGCAGTACTTC. It yields the protein CATSGKGQGYPEQYF.